These T cell receptor beta chains were read from a single sample in a study of blood T cells in healthy people across ages. Each CDR3 protein gets one entry after TCRdb re-called the 5' RACE reads with MiXCR. This table has about 1.1 million distinct CDR3 sequences, under 40% appearing once. Source material: blood. Receptors were obtained from a man between 18 and 29 years old in good health. Both conserved end residues are part of each CDR3. A D gene is named only where the DNA matches it firmly. Clone size, where shown, is once, few, many, or a class for clones that have expanded.

>TRBJ2-3|.|few|TRBV2
CASSEGREYHTDTQYF
TGTGCCAGCAGTGAGGGCAGGGAGTACCACACAGATACGCAGTATTTT
>TRBJ2-1|.|.|TRBV6-1
CASSEGGPAGVYEQFF
TGTGCCAGCAGTGAGGGTGGGCCAGCAGGGGTATACGAGCAGTTCTTC
>TRBJ1-1|TRBD1|once|TRBV9
CASRPDGTGGTEAFF
TGTGCCAGCAGACCAGACGGGACAGGGGGAACTGAAGCTTTCTTT
>TRBJ2-3|TRBD2|.|TRBV11-2
CASSFQGTLAGRRDTQYF
TGTGCCAGCAGCTTCCAGGGTACGCTAGCGGGGAGGAGGGATACGCAGTATTTT
>TRBJ2-3|.|.|TRBV20-1
CSARSVGVDTQYF
TGCAGTGCTAGAAGTGTGGGAGTAGATACGCAGTATTTT
>TRBJ2-5|TRBD2|.|TRBV6-6
CASSYGGLGNQETQYF
TGTGCCAGCAGTTACGGAGGACTAGGCAATCAAGAGACCCAGTACTTC
>TRBJ2-1|.|many|TRBV4-3
CASSLSQKGEQFF
TGCGCCAGCAGCCTCTCCCAGAAGGGTGAGCAGTTCTTC
>TRBJ1-5|TRBD1|.|TRBV7-8
CTSSPGSQGGNQPQHF
TGTACCAGCAGCCCCGGGTCGCAGGGGGGAAATCAGCCCCAGCATTTT
>TRBJ2-7|.|few|TRBV9
CASSVRSLDEQYF
TGTGCCAGCAGCGTAAGGTCCCTTGACGAGCAGTACTTC
>TRBJ1-1|TRBD1|few|TRBV20-1
CSARDQGVDTEAFF
TGCAGTGCTAGAGATCAGGGGGTGGACACTGAAGCTTTCTTT
>TRBJ2-7|.|many|TRBV7-2
CASSLGDGDFSYEQYF
TGTGCCAGCAGCTTAGGCGACGGTGACTTCTCCTACGAGCAGTACTTC
>TRBJ2-7|TRBD1|.|TRBV4-1
CASSQGDSRNNEQYF
TGCGCCAGCAGCCAAGGGGACAGCAGAAACAATGAGCAGTACTTC
>TRBJ2-3|.|.|TRBV2
CASTLTQGCSDTQYF
TGTGCCAGCACCCTTACCCAAGGGTGTTCGGATACGCAGTATTTT
>TRBJ2-5|TRBD2|.|TRBV7-2
CASSLSGGVSLVDNEQYF
TGTGCCAGCAGCTTAAGCGGGGGAGTATCACTCGTTGACAATGAGCAGTACTTC
>TRBJ2-2|.|.|TRBV12-3/TRBV12-4
CASSPGQDSGELFF
TGTGCCAGCAGTCCCGGGCAGGACTCCGGGGAGCTGTTTTTT
>TRBJ2-2|.|.|TRBV15
CATSRGDGFFRTTGELFF
TGTGCCACCAGCAGAGGTGATGGTTTTTTTAGGACCACCGGGGAGCTGTTTTTT
>TRBJ1-2|.|.|TRBV20-1
CSAREGGALNYGYTF
TGCAGTGCTAGAGAGGGGGGGGCGCTTAACTATGGCTACACCTTC
>TRBJ1-5|.|.|TRBV6-2/TRBV6-3
CATGTASNQPQHF
TGTGCCACCGGGACGGCTAGCAATCAGCCCCAGCATTTT
>TRBJ2-1|.|.|TRBV6-5
CASSYSGVNEQFF
TGTGCCAGCAGTTACTCGGGGGTCAATGAGCAGTTCTTC
>TRBJ2-1|.|few|TRBV7-9
CAWGRRDTYNEQFF
TGTGCCTGGGGGAGAAGGGACACCTACAATGAGCAGTTCTTC
>TRBJ2-1|TRBD2|few|TRBV6-2/TRBV6-3
CASRLAGNTYNEQFF
TGTGCCAGCAGACTAGCGGGGAATACCTACAATGAGCAGTTCTTC
>TRBJ2-1|.|.|TRBV2
CASRPELGVYNEQFF
TGTGCCAGCAGACCCGAGCTGGGGGTATACAATGAGCAGTTCTTC
>TRBJ2-1|TRBD1|.|TRBV7-9
CASSSGQGASYNEQFF
TGTGCCAGCAGCTCCGGACAGGGCGCCTCCTACAATGAGCAGTTCTTC
>TRBJ2-3|TRBD2|few|TRBV7-2
CASSLAALTSGPDTQYF
TGTGCCAGCAGCTTAGCGGCCCTTACTAGCGGACCAGATACGCAGTATTTT
>TRBJ2-3|TRBD1|few|TRBV7-8
CASSLEGDRGLADTQYF
TGTGCCAGCAGCTTAGAAGGGGACAGGGGTTTAGCAGATACGCAGTATTTT
>TRBJ1-1|.|.|TRBV18
CASSLQRAEAFF
TGTGCCAGCTCACTGCAGCGGGCTGAAGCTTTCTTT
>TRBJ1-5|.|few|TRBV6-2/TRBV6-3
CASSRTLNQPQHF
TGTGCCAGCAGTCGAACACTTAATCAGCCCCAGCATTTT
>TRBJ2-1|TRBD2|once|TRBV20-1
CSTRVLAGGAYNEQFF
TGCAGTACTAGGGTCCTAGCGGGGGGCGCCTACAATGAGCAGTTCTTC
>TRBJ2-1|TRBD2|.|TRBV12-3/TRBV12-4
CASSLERGGSFF
TGTGCCAGCAGCTTAGAGCGGGGGGGTTCGTTCTTC
>TRBJ2-7|TRBD1|.|TRBV7-3
CASSLDRGNYEQYF
TGTGCCAGCAGCTTAGACAGGGGGAACTACGAGCAGTACTTC
>TRBJ2-5|TRBD1|few|TRBV9
CASSLTRQGASNEQYF
TGTGCCAGCAGCTTAACTCGACAGGGGGCCTCGAATGAGCAGTACTTC
>TRBJ2-4|TRBD1|.|TRBV5-1
CASSLAGTEKNIQYF
TGCGCCAGCAGCTTGGCCGGGACAGAAAAGAACATTCAGTACTTC
>TRBJ2-4|.|few|TRBV18
CASSPQVEGPNIQYF
TGTGCCAGCTCACCTCAGGTGGAGGGCCCGAACATTCAGTACTTC
>TRBJ1-2|TRBD1|many|TRBV10-3
CATTRQGNYGYTF
TGTGCCACCACTCGACAGGGTAACTATGGCTACACCTTC